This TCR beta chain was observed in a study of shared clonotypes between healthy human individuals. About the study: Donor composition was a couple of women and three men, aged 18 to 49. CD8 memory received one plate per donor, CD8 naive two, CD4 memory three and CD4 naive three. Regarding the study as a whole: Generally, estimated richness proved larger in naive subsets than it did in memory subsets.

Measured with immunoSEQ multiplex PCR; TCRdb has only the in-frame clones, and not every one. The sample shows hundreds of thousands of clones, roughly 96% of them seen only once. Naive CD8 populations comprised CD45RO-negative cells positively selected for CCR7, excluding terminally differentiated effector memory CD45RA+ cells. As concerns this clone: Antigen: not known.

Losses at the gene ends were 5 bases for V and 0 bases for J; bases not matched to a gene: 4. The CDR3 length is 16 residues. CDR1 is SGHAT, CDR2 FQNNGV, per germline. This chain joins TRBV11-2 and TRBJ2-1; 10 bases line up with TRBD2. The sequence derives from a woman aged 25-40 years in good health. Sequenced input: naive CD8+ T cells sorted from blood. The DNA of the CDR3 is TGTGCCAGCAGCCGTAGCGGGAGGAGCTCCTACAATGAGCAGTTCTTC. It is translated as CASSRSGRSSYNEQFF.